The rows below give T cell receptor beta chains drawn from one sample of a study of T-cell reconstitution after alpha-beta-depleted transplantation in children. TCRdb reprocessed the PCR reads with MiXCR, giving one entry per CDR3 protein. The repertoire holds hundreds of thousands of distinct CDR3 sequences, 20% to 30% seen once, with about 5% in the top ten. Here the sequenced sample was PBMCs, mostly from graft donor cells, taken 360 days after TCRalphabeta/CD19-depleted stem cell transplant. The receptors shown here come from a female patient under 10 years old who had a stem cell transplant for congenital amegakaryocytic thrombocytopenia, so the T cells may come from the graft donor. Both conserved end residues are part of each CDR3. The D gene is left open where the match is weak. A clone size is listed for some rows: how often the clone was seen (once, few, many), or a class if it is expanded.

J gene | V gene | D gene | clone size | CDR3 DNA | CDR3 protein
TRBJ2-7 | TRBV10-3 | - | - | TGTGCCATCGGTGGGGCCTACGAGCAGTACTTC | CAIGGAYEQYF
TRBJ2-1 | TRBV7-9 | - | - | TGTGCCAGCAGCTTAACCCACGCTAGACCCTTTTACAATGAGCAGTTCTTC | CASSLTHARPFYNEQFF
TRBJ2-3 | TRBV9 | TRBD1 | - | TGTGCCAGCAGCCCCCGGACAGGGGGCAGGTCGATAGGAGATACGCAGTATTTT | CASSPRTGGRSIGDTQYF
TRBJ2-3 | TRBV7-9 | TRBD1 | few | TGTGCCAGCAGCGGCAACAGGGGGGATTTT | CASSGNRGDF
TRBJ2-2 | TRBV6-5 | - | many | TGTGCCAGCAGTTACTCGGTAATCCGGTTGCGAACCGGGGAGCTGTTTTTT | CASSYSVIRLRTGELFF
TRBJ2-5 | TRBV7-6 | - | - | TGTGCCAGCAGCTTATCACAGGGTTGGGAGACCCAGTACTTC | CASSLSQGWETQYF
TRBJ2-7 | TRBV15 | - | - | TGTGCCACCAGCAGAGATCCGGGACAAAGCTACGAGCAGTACTTC | CATSRDPGQSYEQYF
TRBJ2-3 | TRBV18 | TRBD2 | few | TGTGCCAGCTCGACACTAGCGGGGGGCACAGATACGCAGTATTTT | CASSTLAGGTDTQYF
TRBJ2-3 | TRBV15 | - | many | TGTGCCACCAGCAGAGATGGGATAGGCACAGATACGCAGTATTTT | CATSRDGIGTDTQYF
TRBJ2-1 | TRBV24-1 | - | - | TGTGCCACCAGTGATGCAGGGGGAGGGGGCTTATACAATGAGCAGTTCTTC | CATSDAGGGGLYNEQFF
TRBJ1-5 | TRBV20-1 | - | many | TGCAGTGCGGAACGACAAAGGTACCAGCCCCAGCATTTT | CSAERQRYQPQHF
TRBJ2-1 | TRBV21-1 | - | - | TGTACCAGCAGCAAAGGAACCGGGACTAGCGGGGGGGCCCGCAATGAGCAGTTCTTC | CTSSKGTGTSGGARNEQFF
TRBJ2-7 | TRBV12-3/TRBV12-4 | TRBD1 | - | TGTGCCAGCAGACCTCCCGGGGACAGGGTTTCCGAGCAGTACTTC | CASRPPGDRVSEQYF
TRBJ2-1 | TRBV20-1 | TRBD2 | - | TGCAGTGCCCCTCCTGGGACTAGCGGTTACAATGAGCAGTTCTTC | CSAPPGTSGYNEQFF
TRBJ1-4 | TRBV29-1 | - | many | TGCAGCGTGGGCTCCGATTCCGAAAAACTGTTTTTT | CSVGSDSEKLFF
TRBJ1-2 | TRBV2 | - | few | TGTGCCAGACTCCATTGGTCAGGGGACAATGGCTACACCTTC | CARLHWSGDNGYTF
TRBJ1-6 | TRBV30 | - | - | TGTGCCTGGTCGGGATCCTATAATTCACCCCTCCACTTT | CAWSGSYNSPLHF
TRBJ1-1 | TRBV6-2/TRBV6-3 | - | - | TGTGCCAGCAGTCTTTGGGTCTCTGAAGCTTTCTTT | CASSLWVSEAFF
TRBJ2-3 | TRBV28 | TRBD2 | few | TGTGCCAGCAGACCCCCAGCGGGAGTCATCACAGATACGCAGTATTTT | CASRPPAGVITDTQYF
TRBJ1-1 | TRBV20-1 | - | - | TGCAGTGCTATCATCCAAGCAAGGTGGGAGGGGGACACTGAAGCTTTCTTT | CSAIIQARWEGDTEAFF
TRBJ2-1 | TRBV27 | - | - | TGTGCCAGCAGCCCACTAGCAAAGGGATACAATGAGCAGTTCTTC | CASSPLAKGYNEQFF
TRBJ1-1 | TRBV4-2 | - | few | TGTGCCAGCAGCCAAGATTGGGCCCTTGGAGGGCCGAACACTGAAGCTTTCTTT | CASSQDWALGGPNTEAFF
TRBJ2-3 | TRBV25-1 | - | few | TGTGCCAGCAGTGGAGATACGCAGTATTTT | CASSGDTQYF
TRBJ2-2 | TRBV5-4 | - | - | TGTGCCAGCAGCGACAGGAAAGCGAACACCGGGGAGCTGTTTTTT | CASSDRKANTGELFF
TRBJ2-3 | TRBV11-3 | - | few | TGTGCCAGCAGCTTAGGGACACCAGGGGATACGCAGTATTTT | CASSLGTPGDTQYF
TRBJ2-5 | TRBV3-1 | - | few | TGTGCCAGCAGCCGCCAAACAGGGTACCAAGAGACCCAGTACTTC | CASSRQTGYQETQYF
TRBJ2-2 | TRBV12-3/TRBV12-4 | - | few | TGTGCCAGCGGGGGGACTTTTAACACCGGGGAGCTGTTTTTT | CASGGTFNTGELFF
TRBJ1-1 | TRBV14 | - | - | TGTGCCAGCAGCCATCTCGACATAGTTGAAGCTTTCTTT | CASSHLDIVEAFF
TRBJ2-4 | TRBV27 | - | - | TGTGCCAGCAGTTTAGACCGGGTGTCAGGACAGTTCATAGCCAAAAACATTCAGTACTTC | CASSLDRVSGQFIAKNIQYF
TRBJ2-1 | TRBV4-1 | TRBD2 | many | TGCGCCAGCAGCCCGCTCCGGGAGGGAAATTACAATGAGCAGTTCTTC | CASSPLREGNYNEQFF
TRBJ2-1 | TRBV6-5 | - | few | TGTGCCAGCAGTTCCTCAGGTGGGAGGCTTCCCTACAATGAGCAGTTCTTC | CASSSSGGRLPYNEQFF
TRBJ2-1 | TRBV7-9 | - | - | TGTGCCAGCAACCCCGCTTACAATGAGCAGTTCTTC | CASNPAYNEQFF
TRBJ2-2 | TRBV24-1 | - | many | TGTGCCACCAGCCCCCGTTCGCCCGGGGAGCTGTTTTTT | CATSPRSPGELFF
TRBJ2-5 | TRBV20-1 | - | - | TGCAGTGCGCGGGATGAGAAAGAGACCCAGTACTTC | CSARDEKETQYF
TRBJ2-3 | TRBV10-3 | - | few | TGTGCCATCAGTGAGCCCCAGGGGTGGGGCACAGATACGCAGTATTTT | CAISEPQGWGTDTQYF
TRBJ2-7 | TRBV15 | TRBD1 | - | TGTGCCACCAGCAGAGACAGGGGGACATACTACGAGCAGTACTTC | CATSRDRGTYYEQYF
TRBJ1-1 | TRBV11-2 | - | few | TGTGCCAGCAGCTCCGTCGGCAGGGGGAACACTGAAGCTTTCTTT | CASSSVGRGNTEAFF
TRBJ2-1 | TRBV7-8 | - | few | TGTGCCAGCAGCTTAGAAGGGGGAGACTACAATGAGCAGTTCTTC | CASSLEGGDYNEQFF